A single sample gave rise to the 5 T cell receptor beta chains below, sequenced in a study of beta chain features in type 1 diabetes. Every isolated RNA sample was fully reverse transcribed, so sequencing captured expressed TCRB transcripts. The assay was immunoSEQ multiplex PCR, and TCRdb's table has in-frame clones only and misses some. Of 450,000 to 600,000 clones in the sample, 30% were seen once. The sequencing sample was made of naive CD4+ T cells from blood. These receptors all stem from a man younger than 30 in good health.

This clone was seen a handful of times. The chain recombines TRBV30 with TRBJ2-4, with no clear D. CDR3 length equals 12 residues. V lost 5 bases, J lost 3 bases, and 8 bases lay in between. Germline CDR1 and CDR2: GTSNPN and SVGIG (reference sequence). As DNA, the CDR3 is TGTGCCTGGGGGATGGACAAAAACATTCAGTACTTC. Encoded protein: CAWGMDKNIQYF. The variable domain in full, with the rest retrieved from reference TRBV30 and TRBJ2-4, is SQTIHQWPATLVQPVGSPLSLECTVEGTSNPNLYWYRQAAGRGLQLLFYSVGIGQISSEVPQNLSASRPQDRQFILSSKKLLLSDSGFYLCAWGMDKNIQYFGAGTRLSVL.

In this sample, this clone turned up a few times. The V and J genes are TRBV7-3 and TRBJ2-3; TRBD2 matches at 7 bases. Unmatched junction bases numbered 7, after V lost 4 bases and J lost 6 bases. CDR1 is SGHTA and CDR2 is FQGTGA in the germline V gene. The CDR3 sequence is 14 residues long. CDR3 bases: TGTGCCAGCAGCTCAACTAGCGCAGCCGATACGCAGTATTTT. Protein sequence: CASSSTSAADTQYF.

The chain recombines TRBV7-9 with TRBJ1-2; D is ambiguous. Germline loops: CDR1 SEHNR, CDR2 FQNEAQ (reference sequence). This CDR3 has 14 residues. V was clipped by 5 bases and J by 0 bases, with 10 bases between them. CDR3 amino acids: CASSALGANYGYTF. CDR3 nucleotides: TGTGCCAGCAGCGCCCTGGGAGCTAACTATGGCTACACCTTC.

The V and J genes are TRBV7-2 and TRBJ2-1; D gene unclear. CDR1 and CDR2 from the germline V gene are SGHTA and FQGNSA. V shed 1 base and J shed 4 bases, with 2 bases lying between them. The CDR3 is made up of 12 amino acids. DNA of the CDR3: TGTGCCAGCAGCTTAGATTACAATGAGCAGTTCTTC. This gives the protein CASSLDYNEQFF. The full variable domain, in which reference TRBV7-2 and TRBJ2-1 provide the parts outside the CDR3, is GAGVSQSPSNKVTEKGKDVELRCDPISGHTALYWYRQSLGQGLEFLIYFQGNSAPDKSGLPSDRFSAERTGGSVSTLTIQRTQQEDSAVYLCASSLDYNEQFFGPGTRLTVL.

This clone was seen a handful of times. The chain combines TRBV25-1 with TRBJ2-4; D gene uncertain. CDR1 and CDR2 (germline): MGHDK, SYGVNS. Trimming took 5 bases from V and 8 from J, leaving 10 bases between them. The CDR3 contains 12 residues. CDR3 DNA sequence: TGTGCCAGCAGTTCCCTCCTGTACATTCAGTACTTC. Translated: CASSSLLYIQYF.